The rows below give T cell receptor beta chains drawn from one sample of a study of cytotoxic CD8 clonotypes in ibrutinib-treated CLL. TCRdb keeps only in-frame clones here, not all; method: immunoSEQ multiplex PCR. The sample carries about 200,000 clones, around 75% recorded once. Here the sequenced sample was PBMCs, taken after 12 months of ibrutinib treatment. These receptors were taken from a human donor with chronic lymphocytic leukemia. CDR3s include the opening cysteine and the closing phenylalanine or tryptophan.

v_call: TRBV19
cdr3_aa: CASSIASASGSHADTQYF

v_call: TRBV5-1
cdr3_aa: CASSPGDRGYEQYF

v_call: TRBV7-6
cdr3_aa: CASSLGTEAFF

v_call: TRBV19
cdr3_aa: CASSLNNQPQHF

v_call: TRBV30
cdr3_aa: CAWSLVTEAFF

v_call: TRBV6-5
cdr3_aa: CASSYRAPINYGYTF

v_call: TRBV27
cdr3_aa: CASKPGQGAQPQHF

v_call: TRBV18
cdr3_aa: CASSLGESTEAFF

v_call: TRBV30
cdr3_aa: CACNKQGAAMGTEAFF

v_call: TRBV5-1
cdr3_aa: CASSLGGRVLDTQYF

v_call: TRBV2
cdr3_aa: CASNQLDGPMAQHF

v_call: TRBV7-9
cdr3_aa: CASSLPGQGAGELFF

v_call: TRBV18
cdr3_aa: CASSPRESGGANVLTF

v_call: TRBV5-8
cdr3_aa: CASSYTDGYEQYF

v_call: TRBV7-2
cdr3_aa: CASSPSREQYF

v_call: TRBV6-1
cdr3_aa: CASSGRRPNNSPLHF

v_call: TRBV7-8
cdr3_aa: CASSPEGQGYGYTF

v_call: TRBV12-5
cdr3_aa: CASGLQNTGELFF

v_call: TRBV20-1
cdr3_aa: CSVDGAGTQYF

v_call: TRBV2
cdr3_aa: CASSEAGSSYEQYF

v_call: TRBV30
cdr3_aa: CALNRPADTEAFF

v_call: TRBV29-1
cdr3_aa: CSVGDRTNEKLFF

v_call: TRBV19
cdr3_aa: CASSDRVSTDTQYF

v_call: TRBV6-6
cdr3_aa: CASRSRSPGEQYF